The sample holds a few counts of the clone carrying this T cell receptor (beta chain). This record comes from a study of control samples from healthy donors and cancer patients. Assay: immunoSEQ multiplex PCR; the TCRdb copy retains only in-frame clones and omits some. The data hold around 130,000 clones, with approximately 94% observed a single time. The CDR3 spans 14 residues. Germline V gene data show CDR1 as SEHNR and CDR2 as FQNEAQ (reference sequence). The ends were cut back, 2 bases at V and 4 bases at J, with 11 bases in the middle. The sequenced sample was blood. This sequence originates from a man aged 25-45 years in good health. J is TRBJ1-2 and V is TRBV7-9; D remains ambiguous. Here the CDR3 DNA reads TGTGCCAGCAGCTTACTGGGGTCCGGCTATGGCTACACCTTC. This codes for CASSLLGSGYGYTF.